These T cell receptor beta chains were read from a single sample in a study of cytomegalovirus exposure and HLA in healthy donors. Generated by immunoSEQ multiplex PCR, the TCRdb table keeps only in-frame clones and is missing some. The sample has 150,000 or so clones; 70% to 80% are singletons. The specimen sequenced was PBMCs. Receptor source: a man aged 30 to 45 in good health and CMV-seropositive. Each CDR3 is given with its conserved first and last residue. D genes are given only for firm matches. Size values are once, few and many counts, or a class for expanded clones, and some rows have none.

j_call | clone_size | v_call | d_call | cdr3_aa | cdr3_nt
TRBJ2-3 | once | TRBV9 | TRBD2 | CASTSGGASTDTQYF | TGTGCCAGCACTAGCGGGGGGGCTAGCACAGATACGCAGTATTTT
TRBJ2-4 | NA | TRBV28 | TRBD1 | CASRGYRGLAKNIQYF | TGTGCCAGCAGGGGGTACAGGGGGCTAGCCAAAAACATTCAGTACTTC
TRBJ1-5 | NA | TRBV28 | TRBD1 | CASSDGTGGNQPQHF | TGTGCCAGCAGCGACGGGACAGGGGGAAATCAGCCCCAGCATTTT
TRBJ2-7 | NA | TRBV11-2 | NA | CASSQVSYEQYF | TGTGCCAGCAGTCAGGTGTCCTACGAGCAGTACTTC
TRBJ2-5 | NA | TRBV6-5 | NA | CASSYPPGETQYF | TGTGCCAGCAGTTACCCCCCCGGAGAGACCCAGTACTTC
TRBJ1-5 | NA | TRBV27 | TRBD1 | CASRDRGGGSNQPQHF | TGTGCCAGCAGGGACAGGGGAGGTGGTAGCAATCAGCCCCAGCATTTT
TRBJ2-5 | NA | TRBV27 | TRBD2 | CASRTSGGRARPQYF | TGTGCCAGCAGGACTAGCGGGGGGCGGGCTCGTCCCCAGTACTTC
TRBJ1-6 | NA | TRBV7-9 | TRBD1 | CASSPGQGGAPLHF | TGTGCCAGCAGTCCCGGACAGGGTGGGGCACCCCTCCACTTT
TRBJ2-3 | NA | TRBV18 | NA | CASSPQGTSTDTQYF | TGTGCCAGCTCACCCCAGGGTACTAGCACAGATACGCAGTATTTT
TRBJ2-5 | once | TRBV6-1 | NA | CATRVGREETQYF | TGTGCCACCAGAGTGGGCCGAGAAGAGACCCAGTACTTC
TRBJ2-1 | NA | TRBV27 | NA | CASSLSSGSSYNEQFF | TGTGCCAGCAGTTTATCTAGCGGAAGCTCCTACAATGAGCAGTTCTTC
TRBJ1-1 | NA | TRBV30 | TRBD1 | CAWSEQGDTEAFF | TGTGCCTGGAGTGAACAGGGGGACACTGAAGCTTTCTTT
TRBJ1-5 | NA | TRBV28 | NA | CASSLMRGSNQPQHF | TGTGCCAGCAGTTTGATGCGGGGGAGCAATCAGCCCCAGCATTTT
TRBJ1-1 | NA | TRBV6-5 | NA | CATRRETEAFF | TGTGCCACCAGACGAGAAACTGAAGCTTTCTTT
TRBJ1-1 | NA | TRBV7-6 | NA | CASSLSAPEGGNTEAFF | TGTGCCAGCAGCCTATCGGCCCCCGAGGGTGGGAACACTGAAGCTTTCTTT
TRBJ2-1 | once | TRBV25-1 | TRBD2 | CASARLQGLAGGPDEQFF | TGTGCCAGCGCCCGGTTACAGGGACTAGCGGGGGGGCCCGATGAGCAGTTCTTC
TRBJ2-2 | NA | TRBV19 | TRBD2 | CASNPLAGAGELFF | TGTGCCAGTAACCCACTAGCGGGAGCCGGGGAGCTGTTTTTT
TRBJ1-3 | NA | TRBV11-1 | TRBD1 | CASTSGQGTSGNTIYF | TGTGCCAGCACCTCGGGACAGGGGACGTCTGGAAACACCATATATTTT